The rows below give T cell receptor beta chains drawn from one sample of a study of PD-1 blockade in classical Hodgkin lymphoma. Clones were sequenced by immunoSEQ multiplex PCR, and TCRdb holds only the in-frame ones, with some missing. The table includes 20,000 to 25,000 clones, roughly 79% detected once. This material consisted of peripheral blood mononuclear cells (PBMCs), taken before the second cycle of nivolumab. These receptor sequences come from a human donor with classical Hodgkin lymphoma. Each CDR3 is given with its conserved first and last residue. A D gene is named only where the DNA matches it firmly. Some rows mark clone size as missing; the rest say once, few, many or name a class of expanded clone.

V gene,D gene,clone size,J gene,CDR3 DNA,CDR3 protein
TRBV30,NA,NA,TRBJ1-6,TGTGCCTGGAGTGTTCAGGTGTCACCTTCACCCCTCCACTTT,CAWSVQVSPSPLHF
TRBV19,TRBD2,NA,TRBJ2-2,TGTGCCAGTAGTATAGATGTCGGACTAGCCTTGTCCGGGGAGCTGTTTTTT,CASSIDVGLALSGELFF
TRBV28,NA,NA,TRBJ2-3,TGTGCCAGCAGTCCAACCAGTATTACGCAGTATTTT,CASSPTSITQYF
TRBV5-1,NA,NA,TRBJ1-1,TGCGCCAGCAGCTTGGGGCCTAATGAGAACACTGAAGCTTTCTTT,CASSLGPNENTEAFF
TRBV6-6,NA,NA,TRBJ2-3,TGTGCCAGCAGTCAAGCGCCCACAGATACGCAGTATTTT,CASSQAPTDTQYF
TRBV4-2,TRBD2,NA,TRBJ2-1,TGTGCCAGCAGCCAAGAGGGGACTAGCGGGAGTCGGTCCTACAATGAGCAGTTCTTC,CASSQEGTSGSRSYNEQFF
TRBV11-2,TRBD2,NA,TRBJ2-1,TGTGCCAGCAGCCGTCTATCTAGCGGGGTTTACAATGAGCAGTTCTTC,CASSRLSSGVYNEQFF
TRBV5-1,NA,once,TRBJ2-2,TGCGCCAGCCTTGACCGGAACACCGGGGAGCTGTTTTTT,CASLDRNTGELFF
TRBV19,TRBD2,NA,TRBJ2-3,TGTGCCAGTAGTATAGGGCTAGCGGGGGGTCATCACACAGATACGCAGTATTTT,CASSIGLAGGHHTDTQYF
TRBV21-1,NA,NA,TRBJ2-2,TGTGCTAGCAGCAAAGTGACAGGGCGAAGGGAGACCGGGGAGCTGTTTTTT,CASSKVTGRRETGELFF